This TCR beta chain was profiled in a study of T cells of healthy individuals. A single record per CDR3 protein comes from TCRdb applying MiXCR to the 5' RACE reads. The repertoire holds 90,000 to 100,000 distinct CDR3 sequences, with approximately 15% as singletons. This clonotype came up a few times. The receptor comes from a human donor in good health.

The CDR3 DNA sequence: TGTGCCAGCAGCACCCGGGGGGGACACGAACCCTACGAGCAGTACTTC. It translates to CASSTRGGHEPYEQYF. The chain uses TRBV3-2 and TRBJ2-7; the D call in the table, TRBD1, was not verified against the DNA. TRBV3-2 is a pseudogene locus. The CDR3 runs to 16 residues.